This is a list of T cell receptor beta chains from one sample in a study of response to subunit inactivated influenza vaccine. TCRdb re-called the RT-PCR reads through MiXCR, storing one row per CDR3 protein. The sample includes under 750,000 distinct CDR3 sequences, around 11% of them seen just once. Sequenced here: PBMCs from blood, sampled on the day of vaccination. These receptor sequences come from a man between 45 and 60 years old who received an inactivated influenza vaccine. Each CDR3 is given with its conserved first and last residue. Each record gives: J gene, clone size, D gene, V gene, CDR3 protein, CDR3 DNA. The D gene is left open where the match is weak. Rows give clone size only sometimes, using once, few, many, or a class for an expanded clone.

>TRBJ1-5|.|.|TRBV12-3/TRBV12-4
CASSSSWSGDQPQHF
.
>TRBJ2-2|.|.|TRBV20-1
CSAFGGVGLGELFF
TGCAGTGCTTTCGGGGGAGTGGGACTCGGGGAGCTGTTTTTT
>TRBJ2-5|few|TRBD2|TRBV7-2
CASSLVTSVETQYF
TGTGCCAGCAGCCTTGTTACTAGCGTCGAGACCCAGTACTTC
>TRBJ2-1|many|TRBD1|TRBV2
CASSAGTAKYNEQFF
TGTGCCAGCAGTGCGGGGACAGCAAAATACAATGAGCAGTTCTTC
>TRBJ2-7|.|.|TRBV11-2
CASSQSPYSAYQDSYEQYF
TGTGCCAGCAGCCAATCCCCCTACAGTGCTTACCAGGACTCCTACGAGCAGTACTTC
>TRBJ2-7|.|.|TRBV20-1
CSARGPKVFSYEQYF
TGCAGTGCTAGGGGCCCCAAGGTCTTTTCCTACGAGCAGTACTTC
>TRBJ2-5|.|.|TRBV3-1
CASSVWTDEETQYF
TGTGCCAGCAGCGTCTGGACAGACGAAGAGACCCAGTACTTC
>TRBJ2-1|few|TRBD1|TRBV20-1
CSARRTGPPGDEQFF
TGCAGTGCTAGGAGGACAGGGCCTCCTGGTGATGAGCAGTTCTTC
>TRBJ2-7|few|.|TRBV5-1
CASSLPSPYEQYF
TGCGCCAGCAGCTTGCCTAGTCCCTACGAGCAGTACTTC
>TRBJ2-3|.|.|TRBV29-1
CSVRLALTDTQYF
TGCAGCGTTAGGCTAGCCCTCACAGATACGCAGTATTTT
>TRBJ2-2|few|.|TRBV4-3
CASSQDGARVNGELFF
TGCGCCAGCAGCCAAGATGGAGCCAGGGTAAACGGGGAGCTGTTTTTT
>TRBJ1-2|many|TRBD1|TRBV2
CASGGGDRTLYGYTF
TGTGCCAGCGGAGGAGGGGACAGGACACTCTATGGCTACACCTTC
>TRBJ2-4|few|TRBD2|TRBV29-1
CSAGGAPKNIQYF
TGCAGCGCCGGGGGGGCACCCAAAAACATTCAGTACTTC
>TRBJ2-7|.|.|TRBV5-1
CASSLGQAVLHEQYF
TGCGCCAGCAGCTTGGGACAGGCGGTACTACATGAGCAGTACTTC
>TRBJ1-5|few|.|TRBV2
CASSDGLSQPQHF
TGTGCCAGCAGTGACGGACTGAGTCAGCCCCAGCATTTT
>TRBJ2-5|.|TRBD1|TRBV4-1
CASSQEGTGPGTQYF
TGCGCCAGCAGCCAAGAGGGGACAGGCCCGGGGACCCAGTACTTC
>TRBJ2-2|.|.|TRBV5-1
CASSKEDRNTGELFF
TGCGCCAGCAGCAAAGAGGACAGGAACACCGGGGAGCTGTTTTTT
>TRBJ1-5|.|.|TRBV12-3/TRBV12-4
CASSGGQRNQPQHF
TGTGCCAGCAGTGGAGGACAGAGAAATCAGCCCCAGCATTTT
>TRBJ2-7|.|.|TRBV6-2/TRBV6-3
CASVDKSSYEQYF
TGTGCCAGCGTGGACAAAAGCTCCTACGAGCAGTACTTC
>TRBJ2-2|.|.|TRBV12-3/TRBV12-4
CASNSQETGELFF
TGTGCCAGCAATTCACAGGAAACCGGGGAGCTGTTTTTT
>TRBJ2-7|.|TRBD2|TRBV6-2/TRBV6-3
CASSAPPGLAGGYEQYF
TGTGCCAGCAGTGCTCCTCCGGGACTAGCGGGGGGCTACGAGCAGTACTTC
>TRBJ2-7|few|.|TRBV10-3
CAISEFQAAYEQYF
TGTGCCATCAGTGAGTTCCAGGCAGCCTACGAGCAGTACTTC
>TRBJ2-5|.|TRBD1|TRBV20-1
CSPGGQETQYF
TGCAGTCCAGGGGGACAAGAGACCCAGTACTTC
>TRBJ1-1|many|.|TRBV18
CASSRLENTEAFF
TGTGCCAGCTCACGTTTAGAGAACACTGAAGCTTTCTTT
>TRBJ2-5|few|TRBD2|TRBV2
CASTPLISGTSGQETQYF
TGTGCCAGCACCCCACTAATCTCGGGGACTAGCGGCCAAGAGACCCAGTACTTC
>TRBJ2-1|few|TRBD2|TRBV30
CAWSGGASGSLEQFF
TGTGCCTGGAGTGGGGGTGCTAGCGGGAGTCTTGAGCAGTTCTTC
>TRBJ2-7|.|TRBD1|TRBV4-2
CASSHSTSRVQGIYEQYF
TGTGCCAGCAGCCATTCTACCTCTAGGGTACAGGGGATCTACGAGCAGTACTTC